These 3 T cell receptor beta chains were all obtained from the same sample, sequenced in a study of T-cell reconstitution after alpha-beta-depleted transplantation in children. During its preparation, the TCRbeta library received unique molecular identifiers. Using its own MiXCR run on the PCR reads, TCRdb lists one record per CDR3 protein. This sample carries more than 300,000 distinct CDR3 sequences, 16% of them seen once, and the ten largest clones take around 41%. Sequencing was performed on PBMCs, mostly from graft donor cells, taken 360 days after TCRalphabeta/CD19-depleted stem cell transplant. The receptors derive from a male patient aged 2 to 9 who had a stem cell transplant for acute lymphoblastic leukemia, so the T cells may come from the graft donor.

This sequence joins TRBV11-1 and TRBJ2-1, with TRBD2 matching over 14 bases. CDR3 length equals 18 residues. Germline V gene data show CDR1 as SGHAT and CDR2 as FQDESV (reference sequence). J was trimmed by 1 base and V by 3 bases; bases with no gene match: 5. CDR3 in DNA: TGTGCCAGCAGCTTGCGCCGGACTAGCGGGAGGTCCTACAATGAGCAGTTCTTC. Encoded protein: CASSLRRTSGRSYNEQFF. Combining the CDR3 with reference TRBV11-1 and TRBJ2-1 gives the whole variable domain EAEVAQSPRYKITEKSQAVAFWCDPISGHATLYWYRQILGQGPELLVQFQDESVVDDSQLPKDRFSAERLKGVDSTLKIQPAELGDSAMYLCASSLRRTSGRSYNEQFFGPGTRLTVL.

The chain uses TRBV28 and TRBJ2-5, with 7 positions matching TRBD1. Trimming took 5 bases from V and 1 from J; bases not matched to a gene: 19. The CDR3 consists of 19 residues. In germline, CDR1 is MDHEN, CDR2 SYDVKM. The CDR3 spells CASSPFPLGTDYLQETQYF. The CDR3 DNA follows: TGTGCCAGCAGTCCTTTCCCTTTAGGGACAGACTACCTCCAAGAGACCCAGTACTTC.

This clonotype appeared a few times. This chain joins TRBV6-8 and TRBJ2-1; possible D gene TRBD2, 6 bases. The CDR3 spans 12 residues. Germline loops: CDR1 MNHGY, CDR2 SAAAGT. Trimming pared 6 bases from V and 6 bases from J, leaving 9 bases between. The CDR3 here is CASRAGFNEQFF. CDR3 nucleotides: TGTGCCAGCAGGGCGGGATTCAATGAGCAGTTCTTC.